The 18 T cell receptor beta chains listed next were all sequenced from one sample in a study of cytomegalovirus exposure and HLA in healthy donors. The PCR used 60 Vbeta and 13 Jbeta primers. Here immunoSEQ multiplex PCR was the method, and the copy in TCRdb shows in-frame clones only, minus some. The sample contains 120,000 to 150,000 clones, roughly 62% of which appear only once. The specimen was PBMCs. Source of these receptors: a male donor in good health and CMV-seronegative.

The CDR3 here is CASSEAGTVGNTIYF. The CDR3 DNA reads as TGTGCCAGCAGTGAAGCAGGGACAGTAGGAAACACCATATATTTT. The genes are TRBV6-1 and TRBJ1-3, with TRBD1 identical over 7 bases. After removal of 0 bases from V and 4 bases from J, the junction contained 3 bases not matched to a gene. The CDR3 covers 15 residues. Germline CDR1 and CDR2: MNHNS and SASEGT.

This chain links TRBV19 with TRBJ2-5, with D perhaps matching TRBD1 (6 bases). The CDR3 sequence is 12 residues long. Between the trimmed V and J ends, which lost 4 bases and 4 bases, there was a span of 7 bases. The germline V gene encodes CDR1 LNHDA and CDR2 SQIVND (reference sequence). The CDR3 DNA sequence: TGTGCCAGTAGTACAGGGGTAGAGACCCAGTACTTC. Translated, it gives CASSTGVETQYF. Based on the CDR3 plus reference TRBV19 and TRBJ2-5, the full variable domain is DGGITQSPKYLFRKEGQNVTLSCEQNLNHDAMYWYRQDPGQGLRLIYYSQIVNDFQKGDIAEGYSVSREKKESFPLTVTSAQKNPTAFYLCASSTGVETQYFGPGTRLLVL.

V is TRBV5-1 and J is TRBJ2-3; 9 bases align to TRBD2. Losses at the gene ends were 2 bases for V and 4 bases for J; bases not matched to a gene: 5. From germline, CDR1 is SGHRS and CDR2 YFSETQ. This CDR3 spans 15 amino acids. This chain's CDR3 is CASSLAGGSSDTQYF. DNA for the CDR3: TGCGCCAGCAGCTTAGCGGGGGGATCGTCAGATACGCAGTATTTT.

The chain links TRBV28 to TRBJ1-2; D remains unclear. The CDR3 is 12 residues long. CDR1 MDHEN and CDR2 SYDVKM come from the germline V gene. The V gene lost 3 bases and the J gene lost 6 bases, with 8 bases spanning the gap. Here the CDR3 reads CASSLSGNGYTF. DNA for the CDR3: TGTGCCAGCAGTTTGTCGGGAAATGGCTACACCTTC.

The genes are TRBV19 and TRBJ1-1; D might be TRBD1 (5 bases). Trimming took 4 bases from V and 5 from J, leaving 20 bases between them. Germline V gives CDR1 LNHDA, CDR2 SQIVND (reference sequence). CDR3 length: 16 residues. The CDR3 region has the DNA TGTGCCAGTAGTAGCAGCCCCCTTATGGGGCGAACTGAAGCTTTCTTT. Protein: CASSSSPLMGRTEAFF.

The table lists this clone with a few counts. The chain couples TRBV2 to TRBJ1-4; the D is unclear. CDR1 and CDR2 (germline): SNHLY, FYNNEI. The V end was cut by 5 bases, the J end by 2 bases, with 12 bases between. The CDR3 sequence is 15 residues long. The CDR3 loop reads CASSTLGGTNEKLFF. The CDR3 DNA sequence: TGTGCCAGCAGTACCCTGGGAGGGACTAATGAAAAACTGTTTTTT.

This clone was found once. The chain is built from TRBV6-4 and TRBJ2-7, with 8 bases matching TRBD1. Germline CDR1 is MRHNA and CDR2 is SNTAGT. V shed 5 bases and J 3 bases; nucleotides not matched to a gene: 3. The CDR3 totals 13 residues. The CDR3 DNA follows: TGTGCCAGCAGTAGGGACAGGAACTACGAGCAGTACTTC. Translated, it gives CASSRDRNYEQYF.

The rearrangement links TRBV19 to TRBJ1-1; D call uncertain. V was clipped by 8 bases and J by 5 bases, with 15 bases between them. Looked up from germline, CDR1 is LNHDA and CDR2 is SQIVND (reference sequence). The CDR3 is made up of 13 amino acids. The CDR3 nucleotides are TGTGCCAGTCGGATTGGGTGGAGGACTGAAGCTTTCTTT. Encoded protein: CASRIGWRTEAFF.

J is TRBJ1-3 and V is TRBV7-8, with D maybe TRBD1 (5 bases). V dropped 2 bases and J dropped 1 base, with 12 bases sitting between them. Germline-derived CDR1 and CDR2 are SGHVS and FQNEAQ. The CDR3 covers 16 residues. The CDR3: CASSLIPGLSGNTIYF. The CDR3 DNA follows: TGTGCCAGCAGCTTAATCCCAGGGTTGTCTGGAAACACCATATATTTT.

In the case of this clone: Other DNA sequences in the same sample also yield this CDR3. The V call is TRBV5-4, the J call TRBJ2-3; D uncertain. Germline V gene lookup returns CDR1 SGHNT and CDR2 YYREEE (reference sequence). This CDR3 comprises 12 residues. V dropped 3 bases and J dropped 2 bases, with 4 bases sitting between them. CDR3 protein: CASSSSTDTQYF. DNA of the CDR3: TGTGCCAGCAGCTCCTCCACAGATACGCAGTATTTT.

The chain has TRBV27 and TRBJ2-1; 8 positions agree with TRBD1. Per germline, CDR1 MNHEY and CDR2 SMNVEV (reference sequence). Unmatched junction bases numbered 10, after V lost 6 bases and J lost 9 bases. The CDR3 covers 14 residues. CDR3 nucleotide sequence: TGTGCCAGCAGAGGAACGAGGACAGGGTGTGAGCAGTTCTTC. It translates to CASRGTRTGCEQFF.

The chain carries TRBV28 and TRBJ1-2, with 8 bases aligning to TRBD1. CDR1 and CDR2 from the germline V gene are MDHEN and SYDVKM. The V segment lost 6 bases and the J segment 4 bases; nucleotides outside the gene matches: 7. This CDR3 has 14 residues. The CDR3 sequence is CASRSPGGSYGYTF. CDR3 DNA: TGTGCCAGCAGATCTCCAGGGGGCAGCTATGGCTACACCTTC.

The chain joins TRBV7-3 to TRBJ2-1, with a tentative D call TRBD2 (5 bases). The CDR3 runs to 15 residues. Trimming stripped 2 bases from V and 5 bases from J, with 13 bases between. Germline CDR1 SGHTA, CDR2 FQGTGA. The CDR3 here is CASSLYGEPHNEQFF. The CDR3 nucleotides read TGTGCCAGCAGCTTATACGGGGAGCCCCACAATGAGCAGTTCTTC. Drawing the rest from reference TRBV7-3 and TRBJ2-1, the complete variable domain is GAGVSQTPSNKVTEKGKYVELRCDPISGHTALYWYRQSLGQGPEFLIYFQGTGAADDSGLPNDRFFAVRPEGSVSTLKIQRTERGDSAVYLCASSLYGEPHNEQFFGPGTRLTVL.

This clone has only a few counts. The chain recombines TRBV18 with TRBJ2-5, with D tentatively TRBD1 (7 bases). V lost 6 bases and J 2 bases, leaving 16 bases between the germline ends. This CDR3 has 15 amino acids. In germline, CDR1 is KGHSH, CDR2 LQKENI. The CDR3 protein is CASSPIAGQQETQYF. The CDR3 nucleotides are TGTGCCAGCTCGCCGATCGCGGGACAGCAAGAGACCCAGTACTTC. Drawing the rest from reference TRBV18 and TRBJ2-5, the complete variable domain is NAGVMQNPRHLVRRRGQEARLRCSPMKGHSHVYWYRQLPEEGLKFMVYLQKENIIDESGMPKERFSAEFPKEGPSILRIQQVVRGDSAAYFCASSPIAGQQETQYFGPGTRLLVL.

The table lists this clone with a few counts. The CDR3 is CASSMTGYNEQFF. The CDR3 DNA follows: TGTGCCAGTAGTATGACAGGGTACAATGAGCAGTTCTTC. This chain connects TRBV19 to TRBJ2-1, with 7 bases that match TRBD1. There are 13 residues in the CDR3. The trim removed 3 bases at V and 4 bases at J, leaving 0 bases unmatched. The germline gives CDR1 LNHDA, CDR2 SQIVND (reference sequence). The full variable domain, completed using reference TRBV19 and TRBJ2-1, is DGGITQSPKYLFRKEGQNVTLSCEQNLNHDAMYWYRQDPGQGLRLIYYSQIVNDFQKGDIAEGYSVSREKKESFPLTVTSAQKNPTAFYLCASSMTGYNEQFFGPGTRLTVL.

The gene calls are TRBV30 and TRBJ1-1; possibly TRBD1 for D (6 bases). V was trimmed by 1 base and J by 0 bases, leaving 9 bases between them. CDR1 and CDR2 from the germline V gene are GTSNPN and SVGIG (reference sequence). The CDR3 length is 14 residues. The CDR3 bases are TGTGCCTGGAGTGGGGACACAATGAACACTGAAGCTTTCTTT. Its protein product is CAWSGDTMNTEAFF. The full variable domain, its missing parts supplied by reference TRBV30 and TRBJ1-1, is SQTIHQWPATLVQPVGSPLSLECTVEGTSNPNLYWYRQAAGRGLQLLFYSVGIGQISSEVPQNLSASRPQDRQFILSSKKLLLSDSGFYLCAWSGDTMNTEAFFGQGTRLTVV.

The chain carries TRBV5-5 and TRBJ1-4; 12 bases line up with TRBD1. There are 15 residues in the CDR3. The germline CDR1 and CDR2 sequences are SGHKS and YYEKEE (reference sequence). The junction had 4 bases not matched to a gene; V was cut back by 3 bases and J by 7 bases. The CDR3 region is CASSSGTGGGEKLFF. The CDR3 DNA follows: TGTGCCAGCAGCTCCGGGACAGGGGGCGGTGAAAAACTGTTTTTT.

The chain joins TRBV6-4 to TRBJ2-2, with 8 bases aligning to TRBD1. Germline V gene sequence: CDR1 MRHNA, CDR2 SNTAGT. V trimming: 5 bases; J trimming: 1 base; junction bases outside the gene matches: 6. This CDR3 region has 16 residues. The CDR3, as DNA: TGTGCCAGCAGTAGACAGGGGTACGGGAACACCGGGGAGCTGTTTTTT. Encoded protein: CASSRQGYGNTGELFF.